The TCR beta chain described here comes from a study of shared clonotypes between healthy human individuals. Study-wide context: Donors, aged 18 to 49, were a couple of women and a few men.

Overall study results and limits: An expected dependence of interdonor clonotype sharing on sequencing depth was noted. Estimated richness values were generally larger in naive subsets than in memory subsets.

Profiling relied on immunoSEQ multiplex PCR, and the TCRdb table lists in-frame clones only, not all of them. The table records about 2,100,000 clones, 85% to 95% of them present only once. Turning to this clone: Antigen: not known.

V was pared by 3 bases and J by 3 bases, with 10 bases between. The CDR3 loop spans 14 amino acids. The germline CDR1 and CDR2 sequences are SGDLS and YYNGEE. It was CD45RO-negative cells, positively selected for CCR7, that made up naive CD8 cells, with terminally differentiated effector memory CD45RA+ cells excluded. The chain recombines TRBV9 with TRBJ2-1; D is ambiguous. The sample consisted of naive CD8+ T cells from PBMCs. The clonotype originates from a man aged 18-30 years in good health. Some clones in this sample may be carry-over from other donors' samples. For the CDR3, the DNA is TGTGCCAGCAGCGCCCTAGGAGTCTACAATGAGCAGTTCTTC. This encodes CASSALGVYNEQFF.